This TCR beta chain came from a study of blood T cell repertoires in COVID-19. This clone turned up a few times. The CDR3 extends over 12 amino acids. The trim removed 6 bases at V and 7 bases at J, leaving 7 bases unmatched. Germline lookup yields CDR1 SQVTM and CDR2 ANQGSEA. The repertoire was sequenced with immunoSEQ multiplex PCR; TCRdb's copy has only in-frame clones and lacks some. The sample comprises 150,000 to 170,000 clones, 60% to 85% of which are singletons, and roughly 1.5% rests with the top ten. The J gene is TRBJ1-1, the V gene TRBV29-1; 8 nucleotides align to TRBD1. Material: peripheral blood. This sequence was found in a man older than 75 with acute or convalescent COVID-19. As DNA, the CDR3 is TGCAGCGTCCGCAGGGGGCAGGGTGAAGCTTTCTTT. This codes for CSVRRGQGEAFF.